This TCR beta chain is drawn from a study of a mutant IDH1 vaccine in newly diagnosed glioma. Study context: It was radiotherapy, temozolomide, or both that patients received previously, with most receiving both.

The repertoire was sequenced with immunoSEQ multiplex PCR; TCRdb's copy has only in-frame clones and lacks some. This sample carries tens of thousands of clones, 75% to 85% of them seen once, and the ten largest clones take just over 9%. The CDR3 is 12 residues long. From germline, CDR1 is SSHAT and CDR2 FNYEAQ (reference sequence). Time point indicated: baseline, week 1 (first vaccination visit). Treatment in this sample: pre-vaccination baseline after standard-of-care therapy. Donor tumors were new WHO grade 3 or 4 IDH1-mutant, ATRX-lost astrocytomas. As for this clone: An end of the junction differs from the germline gene, which may be a read error.

This chain joins TRBV7-7 and TRBJ1-2; D ambiguous. The clonotype originates from a man in his forties with glioma. Some clones in this sample may be carry-over from other donors' samples. The starting material was PBMCs, obtained from a glioma patient treated with radiotherapy, temozolomide or both. The chain's CDR3 is CASSSARGGYTF. DNA of the CDR3: TGTGCTAGCAGCTCGGCCCGTGGTGGCTACACCTTC. The variable domain in full, with the rest retrieved from reference TRBV7-7 and TRBJ1-2, is GAGVSQSPRYKVTKRGQDVTLRCDPISSHATLYWYQQALGQGPEFLTYFNYEAQPDKSGLPSDRFSAERPEGSISTLTIQRTEQRDSAMYRCASSSARGGYTFGSGTRLTVV.